The clone carrying this TCR beta chain was recorded a few times. CDR3 length equals 14 residues. V was clipped by 8 bases and J by 0 bases, with 13 bases between them. The germline gives CDR1 LNHDA, CDR2 SQIVND (reference sequence). The sample comes from a study of blood T cell repertoires in COVID-19. TCRdb's copy holds only in-frame clones and misses some; the assay was immunoSEQ multiplex PCR. Of 200,000 or so clones detected, about 85% appear once; the ten largest clones hold about 10%. This TCR was sampled from an elderly woman with COVID-19, enrolled during active disease. The sample was peripheral blood. This rearrangement joins TRBV19 to TRBJ1-1; no definite D call. CDR3 region: CASPKSEMNTEAFF. Here the CDR3 DNA reads TGTGCCAGTCCCAAGTCGGAGATGAACACTGAAGCTTTCTTT.